The 6 T cell receptor beta chains listed next were all sequenced from one sample in a study of control samples from healthy donors and cancer patients. The protocol was immunoSEQ multiplex PCR, while the TCRdb copy is restricted to in-frame clones and leaves out a portion. The data show fewer than 15,000 clones, approximately 95% seen once. Sequencing used PBMCs. These receptors all come from a man in his 70s with head and neck cancer.

The V and J genes are TRBV18 and TRBJ2-3; TRBD1 is a possible D gene (5 bases). Trimming removed 0 bases at V and 6 bases at J, with 13 bases between. Germline lookup yields CDR1 KGHSH and CDR2 LQKENI. The CDR3 has 15 amino acids. In nucleotides, the CDR3 is TGTGCCAGCTCACCACCACCTGGGGCCCCGGATACGCAGTATTTT. Its translation: CASSPPPGAPDTQYF.

The chain links TRBV27 to TRBJ2-7; D is possibly TRBD2 (5 bases). CDR3 size: 13 residues. Germline loops: CDR1 MNHEY, CDR2 SMNVEV (reference sequence). V lost 5 bases and J 4 bases, leaving 12 bases between the germline ends. The CDR3 DNA reads as TGTGCCAGCAGTCTCGCCGGGGAATACGAGCAGTACTTC. Translation gives CASSLAGEYEQYF.

The chain is built from TRBV18 and TRBJ2-2; 8 nucleotides line up with TRBD2. Per the germline V gene, CDR1 is KGHSH and CDR2 is LQKENI. The CDR3 totals 18 residues. The trim removed 3 bases at V and 3 bases at J, leaving 12 bases unmatched. The CDR3 region is CASSPAFTGGPDTGELFF. The CDR3 bases are TGTGCCAGCTCACCCGCGTTTACGGGAGGGCCGGACACCGGGGAGCTGTTTTTT.

The CDR3 region has the DNA TGTGCCAGCTCTTACAGGGGGCGCGGTGAAGCTTTCTTT. Protein product: CASSYRGRGEAFF. The J gene is TRBJ1-1, the V gene TRBV18; 9 bases are shared with TRBD1. In germline, CDR1 is KGHSH, CDR2 LQKENI. Germline trimming cut 6 bases from V and 7 bases from J; bases unmatched to any gene: 6. This CDR3 region has 13 residues.

This clone has just a few counts. CDR3 nucleotide sequence: TGTGCCAGCACCCGGGGAGGTGGCTACACCTTC. As protein: CASTRGGGYTF. The chain couples TRBV6-5 to TRBJ1-2; D remains unclear. Trimming took 7 bases from V and 7 from J, leaving 10 bases between them. This CDR3 is built from 11 residues. CDR1 is MNHEY and CDR2 is SVGAGI in the germline V gene.

V is TRBV18 and J is TRBJ2-1, with D hard to call. Germline V gene lookup returns CDR1 KGHSH and CDR2 LQKENI. This CDR3 is 13 amino acids long. V dropped 0 bases and J dropped 8 bases, with 8 bases sitting between them. CDR3 amino acids: CASSPPSGHEQFF. The CDR3 DNA reads as TGTGCCAGCTCACCACCGAGTGGCCATGAGCAGTTCTTC.